The 32 T cell receptor beta chains reported below all come from one sample, sequenced in a study of PD-L1 blockade in urothelial cancer. Produced via immunoSEQ multiplex PCR; TCRdb's table is partial and in-frame only. This table holds about 84,000 clones, over 90% found once. The sequences come from PBMCs, collected around atezolizumab (anti-PD-L1) treatment. The receptors derive from a man between 60 and 75 years old with urothelial cancer.

The CDR3: CASRGLWATYEQYF. In DNA form, the CDR3 reads TGTGCCAGCAGGGGGCTGTGGGCCACCTACGAGCAGTACTTC. V and J are TRBV2 and TRBJ2-7, with D possibly being TRBD1 (5 bases). The CDR3 contains 14 residues. The V end lost 6 bases, the J end lost 2 bases, and 14 bases lay between the germline ends. CDR1 SNHLY and CDR2 FYNNEI come from the germline V gene.

The chain joins TRBV28 to TRBJ1-4, with a possible D match to TRBD1 (5 bases). V was shortened by 3 bases and J by 6 bases, with 11 bases between the two germline ends. The CDR3 contains 14 residues. From germline, CDR1 is MDHEN and CDR2 SYDVKM. The CDR3 spells CASSFGGKDEKLFF. CDR3 in DNA: TGTGCCAGCAGTTTCGGGGGAAAGGATGAAAAACTGTTTTTT.

This chain connects TRBV13 to TRBJ2-7, with D possibly matching TRBD1 (6 bases). The CDR3 has 14 residues. Germline V lookup: CDR1 PRHDT, CDR2 FYEKMQ (reference sequence). Trimming removed 0 bases from V and 6 bases from J, with 12 bases in between. The CDR3 loop reads CASSLGTGNPEQYF. The DNA for the CDR3 is TGTGCCAGCAGCTTAGGTACAGGGAACCCCGAGCAGTACTTC.

The chain links TRBV6-5 to TRBJ2-7, with D perhaps TRBD2 (5 bases). The CDR3 has 14 amino acids. V was clipped by 6 bases and J by 5 bases, with 17 bases between them. Germline CDR1 reads MNHEY; CDR2 reads SVGAGI. CDR3 DNA: TGTGCCAGCAGGCCACTAGATCATGTCGACGAGCAGTACTTC. Its translation is CASRPLDHVDEQYF.

V and J are TRBV7-2 and TRBJ2-7, with D hard to call. Trimming cost V 4 bases and J 2 bases, with 9 bases left between them. CDR1 and CDR2 from the germline V gene are SGHTA and FQGNSA. This CDR3 spans 13 amino acids. CDR3 nucleotides: TGTGCCAGCAGCTCGCTATTCGCCTACGAGCAGTACTTC. Its translation: CASSSLFAYEQYF.

This clone was seen only a few times. The gene calls are TRBV5-6 and TRBJ2-1, with 11 positions matching TRBD2. J lost 4 bases, V lost 3 bases, and 9 bases had no gene match. Looked up from germline, CDR1 is SGHDT and CDR2 is YYEEEE. The CDR3 spans 17 residues. This CDR3 is CASSSKSSGGWYNEQFF. The DNA for the CDR3 is TGTGCCAGCAGCTCCAAATCTAGCGGGGGGTGGTACAATGAGCAGTTCTTC.

This chain uses TRBV27 with TRBJ1-5; tentative D call: TRBD1 (5 bases). Trimming cost V 4 bases and J 1 base, with 8 bases left between them. In germline, CDR1 is MNHEY, CDR2 SMNVEV (reference sequence). The CDR3 consists of 14 residues. CDR3 nucleotides: TGTGCCAGCAGTTCCCAGGGAAGCAATCAGCCCCAGCATTTT. It is translated as CASSSQGSNQPQHF.

This rearrangement joins TRBV15 to TRBJ1-3; no definite D call. V was trimmed by 2 bases and J by 0 bases, leaving 11 bases between them. Per germline, CDR1 LNHNV and CDR2 YYDKDF (reference sequence). The CDR3 spans 16 residues. CDR3 DNA: TGTGCCACCAGCAGAAAGGACTGGAGCTCTGGAAACACCATATATTTT. Protein: CATSRKDWSSGNTIYF.

The V gene is TRBV7-8, the J gene TRBJ1-1; D is unresolved. V dropped 5 bases and J dropped 0 bases, with 16 bases sitting between them. Germline loops: CDR1 SGHVS, CDR2 FQNEAQ. The CDR3 contains 16 residues. The CDR3 DNA follows: TGTGCCAGCAGCCGTAGGAGGACCCGCGTGAACACTGAAGCTTTCTTT. This encodes CASSRRRTRVNTEAFF.

The V gene is TRBV27, the J gene TRBJ2-2; D gene ambiguous. CDR3 length: 15 amino acids. Trimming shortened V by 5 bases and J by 6 bases, and 16 bases separated the two germline ends. Germline lookup yields CDR1 MNHEY and CDR2 SMNVEV (reference sequence). The DNA for the CDR3 is TGTGCCAGCAGTCCCCCCCCGGGTTCTTCCGGGGAGCTGTTTTTT. Protein sequence: CASSPPPGSSGELFF.

The chain carries TRBV19 and TRBJ1-2, with 8 bases aligning to TRBD1. The J segment lost 7 bases and the V segment lost 6 bases, leaving 7 bases of the junction unmatched. CDR3 length equals 13 residues. Germline CDR1 is LNHDA and CDR2 is SQIVND (reference sequence). For the CDR3, the DNA is TGTGCCAGTAGCCAATTACAGGGGGGTGGCTACACCTTC. It yields the protein CASSQLQGGGYTF.

The chain couples TRBV6-5 to TRBJ2-7; 8 bases line up with TRBD1. This CDR3 region has 16 residues. The germline V gene encodes CDR1 MNHEY and CDR2 SVGAGI. After removal of 2 bases from V and 4 bases from J, the junction contained 10 bases not matched to a gene. The CDR3 is CASSYAQGAHGYEQYF. CDR3 nucleotides: TGTGCCAGCAGTTACGCGCAGGGGGCGCATGGTTACGAGCAGTACTTC.

This rearrangement joins TRBV4-2 to TRBJ2-3; 8 bases match TRBD2. Losses at the gene ends were 0 bases for V and 6 bases for J; bases not matched to a gene: 8. This CDR3 has 16 residues. The germline gives CDR1 LGHNA, CDR2 YNFKEQ. In DNA, the CDR3 is TGTGCCAGCAGCCAAGATAGAGGGACTAGGTGGGATACGCAGTATTTT. Protein product: CASSQDRGTRWDTQYF.

The CDR3 DNA is TGTGCCAGCAGCTCGACAGGGGGTGGTTATGGCTACACCTTC. As protein: CASSSTGGGYGYTF. The chain links TRBV7-2 to TRBJ1-2; 9 bases fit TRBD1. V gave up 4 bases and J gave up 5 bases; unmatched junction bases: 5. CDR3 size: 14 residues. Germline lookup yields CDR1 SGHTA and CDR2 FQGNSA.

The J gene is TRBJ2-5, the V gene TRBV9; possibly TRBD1 for D (5 bases). V was trimmed by 0 bases and J by 3 bases, leaving 6 bases between them. This CDR3 contains 13 residues. From germline, CDR1 is SGDLS and CDR2 YYNGEE. CDR3 region: CASSVGREETQYF. The CDR3, as DNA: TGTGCCAGCAGCGTAGGCAGGGAAGAGACCCAGTACTTC.

The V gene is TRBV27, the J gene TRBJ1-6; 7 nucleotides align to TRBD1. The germline V gene encodes CDR1 MNHEY and CDR2 SMNVEV (reference sequence). There are 14 residues in the CDR3. V shed 7 bases, J shed 9 bases, and the junction held 9 bases outside the gene matches. CDR3 in amino acids: CASMIPGGSSPLHF. The CDR3 DNA sequence: TGTGCCAGCATGATTCCAGGGGGGAGTTCACCCCTCCACTTT.

The rearrangement joins TRBV5-6 to TRBJ1-1; D perhaps matches TRBD1 (6 bases). Per the germline V gene, CDR1 is SGHDT and CDR2 is YYEEEE. This CDR3 region has 15 residues. The germline V and J ends were trimmed by 4 bases and 4 bases, with 17 bases remaining between them. The CDR3 spells CASSRGAGGGTEAFF. CDR3 sequence (DNA): TGTGCCAGCAGCCGCGGTGCGGGAGGGGGCACTGAAGCTTTCTTT.

V usage is TRBV30 and J usage is TRBJ2-7, with 7 bases matching TRBD1. The CDR3 contains 14 residues. V shed 0 bases and J 3 bases; nucleotides not matched to a gene: 5. Germline values: CDR1 GTSNPN, CDR2 SVGIG (reference sequence). The CDR3 DNA sequence: TGTGCCTGGAGTGTGTCCCAGGGGGTCTACGAGCAGTACTTC. It yields the protein CAWSVSQGVYEQYF.

This clone was picked up one time. V usage is TRBV9 and J usage is TRBJ2-3; D possibly corresponds to TRBD1 (6 bases). This CDR3 spans 15 amino acids. Germline CDR1 is SGDLS and CDR2 is YYNGEE. Trimming pared 3 bases from V and 0 bases from J, leaving 11 bases between. The CDR3 sequence: CASSAGVVSTDTQYF. The CDR3 DNA follows: TGTGCCAGCAGCGCAGGGGTTGTTAGCACAGATACGCAGTATTTT.

The chain joins TRBV7-2 to TRBJ2-7; tentatively, D is TRBD2 (6 bases). The ends were cut back, 4 bases at V and 6 bases at J, with 19 bases in the middle. CDR3 size: 15 residues. Germline CDR1 is SGHTA and CDR2 is FQGNSA. CDR3 DNA: TGTGCCAGCAGCTCGGGAGCTAGGGCTATAGGCGAGCAGTACTTC. It is translated as CASSSGARAIGEQYF.

The rearrangement joins TRBV7-3 to TRBJ2-1; 13 bases match TRBD2. Germline V CDR1 and CDR2: SGHTA, FQGTGA. This CDR3 contains 16 residues. V shed 4 bases, J shed 10 bases, and the junction held 10 bases outside the gene matches. For the CDR3, the DNA is TGTGCCAGCAGCTCTACCAGTGGACTAGCGGGGGCCGAGCAGTTCTTC. Encoded protein: CASSSTSGLAGAEQFF. The whole variable domain, filled in from reference TRBV7-3 and TRBJ2-1, reads GAGVSQTPSNKVTEKGKYVELRCDPISGHTALYWYRQSLGQGPEFLIYFQGTGAADDSGLPNDRFFAVRPEGSVSTLKIQRTERGDSAVYLCASSSTSGLAGAEQFFGPGTRLTVL.

The J gene is TRBJ2-7, the V gene TRBV5-1; 14 positions agree with TRBD2. The CDR3 extends over 15 amino acids. The germline gives CDR1 SGHRS, CDR2 YFSETQ. Germline trimming cut 1 base from V and 5 bases from J; bases unmatched to any gene: 2. CDR3 sequence: CASSLLGLAGDEQYF. For the CDR3, the DNA is TGCGCCAGCAGCTTGTTGGGACTAGCGGGAGACGAGCAGTACTTC.

The chain has TRBV30 and TRBJ2-3; 8 positions agree with TRBD1. The CDR3 contains 14 residues. Per the germline V gene, CDR1 is GTSNPN and CDR2 is SVGIG (reference sequence). Germline trimming cut 3 bases from V and 4 bases from J; bases unmatched to any gene: 6. CDR3 sequence: CAWSVQGVSDTQYF. For the CDR3, the DNA is TGTGCCTGGAGCGTACAGGGGGTCTCAGATACGCAGTATTTT.

On this clone: The sample contains more than one DNA sequence encoding this CDR3. V gene TRBV18 combines with J gene TRBJ2-2; TRBD1 agrees at 10 bases. Germline CDR1 KGHSH, CDR2 LQKENI. This CDR3 has 16 amino acids. J was trimmed by 5 bases and V by 3 bases; bases with no gene match: 6. The CDR3, as DNA: TGTGCCAGCTCACCCCCCGGACAGGGGGGGACCGGGGAGCTGTTTTTT. It specifies CASSPPGQGGTGELFF. The full variable domain, with the rest looked up from reference TRBV18 and TRBJ2-2, is NAGVMQNPRHLVRRRGQEARLRCSPMKGHSHVYWYRQLPEEGLKFMVYLQKENIIDESGMPKERFSAEFPKEGPSILRIQQVVRGDSAAYFCASSPPGQGGTGELFFGEGSRLTVL.

This chain uses TRBV1 with TRBJ2-3; the table's D call TRBD2 went unverified against the DNA. TRBV1 is a documented pseudogene. The CDR3 runs 14 residues. CDR3 coding DNA: TGCACCAGCAGTCAAAGCGGTAGCACAGATACGCAGTATTTT. Amino acid sequence: CTSSQSGSTDTQYF.

The chain uses TRBV4-2 and TRBJ1-1, with D possibly being TRBD1 (5 bases). CDR3 length: 12 residues. V was pared by 4 bases and J by 7 bases, with 10 bases between. CDR1 is LGHNA, CDR2 YNFKEQ, per germline. As DNA, the CDR3 is TGTGCCAGCAGCCCTGGAAGGGGTGAAGCTTTCTTT. Protein: CASSPGRGEAFF.

The gene calls are TRBV5-4 and TRBJ2-5; 13 nucleotides agree with TRBD2. V was clipped by 6 bases and J by 2 bases; unmatched bases: 7. The CDR3 consists of 16 residues. Germline values: CDR1 SGHNT, CDR2 YYREEE (reference sequence). CDR3 sequence: CASNFRLAGGQETQYF. DNA for the CDR3: TGTGCCAGCAACTTCCGACTAGCGGGGGGTCAAGAGACCCAGTACTTC.

CDR3 region: CASSLGGSGGYTF. The DNA of the CDR3 is TGCGCCAGCAGCTTGGGCGGGTCCGGGGGCTACACCTTC. The chain recombines TRBV5-1 with TRBJ1-2, with D hard to call. Between the trimmed V and J ends, which lost 0 bases and 8 bases, there was a span of 11 bases. CDR1 and CDR2 from the germline V gene are SGHRS and YFSETQ. CDR3 length: 13 residues.

The V call is TRBV10-3, the J call TRBJ2-3; 8 bases align to TRBD2. The CDR3 is 18 residues long. CDR1 is ENHRY, CDR2 SYGVKD, per germline. V shed 0 bases, J shed 2 bases, and the junction held 10 bases outside the gene matches. CDR3 DNA: TGTGCCATCAGTGAGTCGAGTGGTAGCGGGGCAAACACAGATACGCAGTATTTT. Translation: CAISESSGSGANTDTQYF.

This chain uses TRBV5-5 with TRBJ2-3; TRBD1 aligns across 9 bases. This CDR3 spans 14 amino acids. Germline CDR1 is SGHKS and CDR2 is YYEKEE (reference sequence). Trimming at V came to 4 bases and at J to 4 bases, leaving 4 bases not matched to a gene. CDR3 nucleotide sequence: TGTGCCAGCAGCAGGACAGGGGAGCCAGATACGCAGTATTTT. Protein sequence: CASSRTGEPDTQYF.

CDR3 region: CASSQDPGQGTGQPQHF. CDR3 sequence (DNA): TGCGCCAGCAGCCAAGATCCGGGACAGGGGACAGGGCAGCCCCAGCATTTT. V and J are TRBV4-3 and TRBJ1-5; TRBD1 matches 10 bases. The CDR3 is 17 amino acids. V lost 0 bases, J lost 7 bases, and 9 bases stayed unmatched. In germline, CDR1 is LGHNA, CDR2 YSLEER.

The V and J genes are TRBV5-4 and TRBJ2-2; D may be TRBD1 (7 bases). Per the germline V gene, CDR1 is SGHNT and CDR2 is YYREEE (reference sequence). CDR3 length: 16 residues. The ends were cut back, 1 base at V and 5 bases at J, with 15 bases in the middle. Here the CDR3 DNA reads TGTGCCAGCAGCTTGTCGTATCAGGGGGGAACCGGGGAGCTGTTTTTT. The encoded protein is CASSLSYQGGTGELFF.